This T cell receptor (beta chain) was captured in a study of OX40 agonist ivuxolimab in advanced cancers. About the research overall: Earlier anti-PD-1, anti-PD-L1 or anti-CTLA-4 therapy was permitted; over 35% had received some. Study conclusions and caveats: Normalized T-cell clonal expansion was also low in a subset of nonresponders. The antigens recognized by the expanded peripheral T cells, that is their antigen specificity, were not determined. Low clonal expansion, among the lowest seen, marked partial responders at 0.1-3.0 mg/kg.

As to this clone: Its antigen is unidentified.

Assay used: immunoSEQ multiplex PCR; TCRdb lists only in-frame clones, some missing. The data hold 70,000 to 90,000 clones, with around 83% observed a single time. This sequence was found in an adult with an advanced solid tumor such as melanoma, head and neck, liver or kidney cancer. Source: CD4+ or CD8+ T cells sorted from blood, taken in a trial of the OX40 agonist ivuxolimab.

CDR3 DNA: TGTGCCAGTAGTACCCTAACAGGGGGCGGCTATGGCTACACCTTC. Translation gives CASSTLTGGGYGYTF. This sequence joins TRBV19 and TRBJ1-2; 9 bases are a match to TRBD1. The V gene's germline CDR1 is LNHDA and CDR2 SQIVND (reference sequence). This CDR3 has 15 residues. V was clipped by 4 bases and J by 4 bases; unmatched bases: 7.